This T cell receptor beta chain emerged from a study of CD8 T cells in ankylosing spondylitis. Regarding the study as a whole: Significantly higher representation of disease-linked clones was reported for matched ankylosing spondylitis synovial fluid. CD8+ disease-linked clones were present at relatively low frequencies in blood.

In making TCR beta libraries, quantitative 5'-RACE with molecular barcodes was used. TCRdb reprocessed the 5' RACE reads via MiXCR and lists one record per CDR3 protein. The sample yields approximately 220,000 distinct CDR3 sequences, roughly 24% seen once. This clonotype has a count of ten or more. Its specificity is unknown. The CDR3 extends over 16 amino acids. The junction had 7 bases not matched to a gene; V was cut back by 5 bases and J by 2 bases. Germline V gene lookup returns CDR1 DFQATT and CDR2 SNEGSKA (reference sequence). The sequence was obtained from a male donor with ankylosing spondylitis or in good health (not recorded which). The chain couples TRBV20-1 to TRBJ2-3; 13 bases align to TRBD2. Material: blood, either unsorted or a sorted T cell fraction (not recorded which). The CDR3 region is CSAPRTSGGFTDTQYF. Here the CDR3 DNA reads TGCAGTGCTCCCCGGACTAGCGGGGGCTTCACAGATACGCAGTATTTT.